The source of this T cell receptor beta chain is a study of naive and memory T cell subsets. Germline CDR1 SGHVS, CDR2 FQNEAQ. Trimming took off 8 bases at V and 0 bases at J, with 9 bases between the two ends. This CDR3 comprises 13 residues. This clonotype was seen many times. Its antigen is unidentified. An equimolar mix of two oligonucleotides served as the beta constant-region primer for TRBC1 and TRBC2. Four rounds of PCR amplified the ligated cDNA using nested alpha and beta constant-region primers plus SP2. TCRdb passed the UMI-ligation and nested PCR reads through MiXCR, listing each CDR3 protein once. The sample includes approximately 150,000 distinct CDR3 sequences, about a fifth of them seen just once. Whole-study results and caveats: In CD4 and CD8 cells, diversity dropped from naive through EMRA. Especially in CD8 cells, naive repertoires contained a few larger clonotypes, possibly CD45RA-re-expressing memory cells.

CMV status came from CD4+ IFNgamma after overnight CMV lysate stimulation. CD8 T cells were positively selected from what remained after CD4 positive selection. Four subsets defined by CD45RA and CD27 were sorted after CD3, CD4, CD8 and live/dead staining. The sequence derives from a human donor in good health. The sequenced sample consisted of naive CD8+ T cells from blood. J is TRBJ2-3 and V is TRBV7-8, with D unresolved. The DNA for the CDR3 is TGTGCCAGCTCAAGGGTCAGCACAGATACGCAGTATTTT. This codes for CASSRVSTDTQYF.